A single sample gave rise to the 27 T cell receptor beta chains below, sequenced in a study of blood T cells in healthy people across ages. The authors ran a second PCR of roughly 6 to 11 cycles using a sample-barcoded 5' primer and a J-beta primer mix. One entry per CDR3 protein, called by TCRdb with MiXCR from the 5' RACE reads. The sample has fewer than 900,000 distinct CDR3 sequences; roughly 41% are singletons. Material: blood. The receptor source for this set is an older woman in good health.

This clonotype was found a few times. This chain joins TRBV15 and TRBJ2-5; D unresolved. CDR1 and CDR2 from the germline V gene are LNHNV and YYDKDF (reference sequence). V lost 0 bases and J 1 base, leaving 12 bases between the germline ends. CDR3 size: 16 residues. DNA for the CDR3: TGTGCCACCAGCAGAGATCAACCCCAGACCCAAGAGACCCAGTACTTC. Translating gives CATSRDQPQTQETQYF.

This clonotype showed up many times. J is TRBJ2-1 and V is TRBV4-3, with no clear D. CDR1 LGHNA and CDR2 YSLEER come from the germline V gene. Between the trimmed V and J ends, which lost 0 bases and 4 bases, there was a span of 19 bases. CDR3 length: 18 residues. CDR3 nucleotides: TGCGCCAGCAGCCAAGAGCTCCCATCTAGGTACGGTTACAATGAGCAGTTCTTC. The encoded protein is CASSQELPSRYGYNEQFF.

The chain uses TRBV6-1 and TRBJ1-4; perhaps TRBD1 as D (6 bases). Germline loops: CDR1 MNHNS, CDR2 SASEGT. The CDR3 loop spans 15 amino acids. Between the trimmed V and J ends, which lost 3 bases and 2 bases, there was a span of 10 bases. CDR3 loop: CASSDGGLTNEKLFF. The CDR3 DNA is TGTGCCAGCAGTGATGGGGGGCTCACTAATGAAAAACTGTTTTTT.

V and J are TRBV7-8 and TRBJ2-4, with 11 positions matching TRBD2. Germline V gene sequence: CDR1 SGHVS, CDR2 FQNEAQ. The CDR3 is made up of 15 amino acids. The V and J ends lost 3 bases and 5 bases, in that order; junction bases with no gene match: 3. The CDR3 loop reads CASSFLAGGENIQYF. The CDR3, as DNA: TGTGCCAGCAGCTTTCTAGCGGGAGGAGAAAACATTCAGTACTTC.

This clonotype was counted a few times. The gene calls are TRBV27 and TRBJ2-5; a weak D match, TRBD2 (6 bases). In germline, CDR1 is MNHEY, CDR2 SMNVEV (reference sequence). The CDR3 totals 13 residues. The V end lost 5 bases, the J end lost 7 bases, and 14 bases lay between the germline ends. CDR3 residues: CASSKTSRATQYF. CDR3 bases: TGTGCCAGCAGTAAAACTAGCAGGGCGACCCAGTACTTC.

This clonotype was counted a few times. The chain employs TRBV7-2 and TRBJ2-2; TRBD2 agrees at 7 bases. The V gene end was trimmed by 2 bases and the J gene end by 4 bases; junction bases not matched to a gene: 4. The CDR3 has 15 residues. The germline CDR1 and CDR2 sequences are SGHTA and FQGNSA. CDR3 DNA: TGTGCCAGCAGCTTAAGGGCTAGCGGCACCGGGGAGCTGTTTTTT. Amino acid sequence: CASSLRASGTGELFF.

The chain employs TRBV5-5 and TRBJ2-1; 11 positions agree with TRBD1. Germline V lookup: CDR1 SGHKS, CDR2 YYEKEE (reference sequence). There are 11 residues in the CDR3. V shed 4 bases, J shed 12 bases, and the junction held 0 bases outside the gene matches. In DNA, the CDR3 is TGTGCCAGCAGCGGGACAGGGGGGCAGTTCTTC. This translates into CASSGTGGQFF.

The rearrangement links TRBV28 to TRBJ2-7; D unresolved. Trimming pared 3 bases from V and 3 bases from J, leaving 15 bases between. Germline V gene lookup returns CDR1 MDHEN and CDR2 SYDVKM. This CDR3 contains 15 residues. The CDR3, as DNA: TGTGCCAGCAGTTTCCGGGCCAGTAATAGCTACGAGCAGTACTTC. It codes for CASSFRASNSYEQYF.

Written as DNA, the CDR3 is TGTGCCAGCAGGGATAAGCGGGGGGGCTCCTACAATGAGCAGTTCTTC. Amino acid sequence: CASRDKRGGSYNEQFF. This chain links TRBV27 with TRBJ2-1; 10 positions match TRBD2. Germline-derived CDR1 and CDR2 are MNHEY and SMNVEV (reference sequence). J gave up 0 bases and V 6 bases, and 5 bases lay outside the gene matches. CDR3 length: 16 amino acids.

On this clonotype itself: The final CDR3 position lacks the conserved phenylalanine or tryptophan, pointing to a likely read error. For the CDR3, the DNA is TGTGCCAGCAGCCCAGGGAACTATGGCTACACCCTC. It yields the protein CASSPGNYGYTL. The chain couples TRBV7-6 to TRBJ1-2; D might be TRBD1 (5 bases). CDR3 length equals 12 residues. Germline CDR1 reads SGHVS; CDR2 reads FNYEAQ. Trimming removed 5 bases from V and 2 bases from J, with 6 bases in between.

CDR3 DNA: TGCGCCAGCAGGAAGGGGCTTAGCGCTACCTACAATGAGCAGTTCTTC. It translates to CASRKGLSATYNEQFF. The rearrangement joins TRBV5-1 to TRBJ2-1; tentatively, D is TRBD1 or TRBD2 (5 bases each). Germline assignment: CDR1 SGHRS and CDR2 YFSETQ. The CDR3 spans 16 residues. V was cut by 5 bases and J by 2 bases, with 17 bases left in between. The full variable domain, its missing parts supplied by reference TRBV5-1 and TRBJ2-1, is KAGVTQTPRYLIKTRGQQVTLSCSPISGHRSVSWYQQTPGQGLQFLFEYFSETQRNKGNFPGRFSGRQFSNSRSEMNVSTLELGDSALYLCASRKGLSATYNEQFFGPGTRLTVL.

This clonotype was seen more than once but under ten times. For the CDR3, the DNA is TGCGCCAGCAGCTTCCAAACGATACCCGGGACTAGCGGGGGTTTCTACGAGCAGTACTTC. As protein: CASSFQTIPGTSGGFYEQYF. The chain is built from TRBV5-1 and TRBJ2-7, with TRBD2 identical over 14 bases. The CDR3 consists of 20 residues. Germline CDR1 SGHRS, CDR2 YFSETQ. The V gene end was trimmed by 2 bases and the J gene end by 3 bases; junction bases not matched to a gene: 16. Based on the CDR3 plus reference TRBV5-1 and TRBJ2-7, the full variable domain is KAGVTQTPRYLIKTRGQQVTLSCSPISGHRSVSWYQQTPGQGLQFLFEYFSETQRNKGNFPGRFSGRQFSNSRSEMNVSTLELGDSALYLCASSFQTIPGTSGGFYEQYFGPGTRLTVT.

CDR3: CASSSTAYSGANVLTF. As DNA, the CDR3 is TGTGCCAGCAGCTCAACAGCGTACTCTGGGGCCAACGTCCTGACTTTC. The V and J genes are TRBV28 and TRBJ2-6; D remains unclear. The germline V gene has CDR1 MDHEN and CDR2 SYDVKM. The V and J ends lost 6 bases and 0 bases respectively, with 12 bases between them. The CDR3 has 16 residues.

The chain links TRBV7-2 to TRBJ2-7; 9 bases are shared with TRBD1. Germline-derived CDR1 and CDR2 are SGHTA and FQGNSA. V shed 5 bases and J 4 bases; nucleotides not matched to a gene: 3. The CDR3 is 13 residues long. Here the CDR3 DNA reads TGTGCCAGCAGCGAACAGGGGGCTTACGAGCAGTACTTC. This sequence encodes CASSEQGAYEQYF.

The chain couples TRBV29-1 to TRBJ2-1; 10 bases fit TRBD1. Trimming at V came to 8 bases and at J to 2 bases, leaving 6 bases not matched to a gene. There are 14 residues in the CDR3. From germline, CDR1 is SQVTM and CDR2 ANQGSEA. The CDR3 spells CSTSGQGTYNEQFF. The CDR3 nucleotides are TGCAGCACTTCGGGACAGGGGACCTACAATGAGCAGTTCTTC.

This clonotype was observed a few times. The V call is TRBV20-1, the J call TRBJ2-1; D gene uncertain. The V end lost 1 base, the J end lost 2 bases, and 9 bases lay between the germline ends. The CDR3 covers 14 residues. CDR1 and CDR2 (germline): DFQATT, SNEGSKA (reference sequence). CDR3 region: CSARGFSPYNEQFF. The CDR3 DNA sequence: TGCAGTGCTAGAGGGTTTAGCCCCTACAATGAGCAGTTCTTC.

The chain links TRBV5-1 to TRBJ2-4; TRBD1 matches 12 bases. Near its end, the DNA agrees better with TRBJ2-7, so the J call may be wrong. Looked up from germline, CDR1 is SGHRS and CDR2 is YFSETQ. The CDR3 runs 18 residues. The CDR3 DNA is TGCGCCAGCAGCTCCGTACCAACCGGGACAGGGGGCCCCACCGAGCAGTACTTC. This gives the protein CASSSVPTGTGGPTEQYF.

The V call is TRBV25-1, the J call TRBJ1-2, with 10 nucleotides matching TRBD1. V lost 4 bases, J lost 5 bases, and 7 bases stayed unmatched. CDR1 is MGHDK and CDR2 is SYGVNS in the germline V gene. The CDR3 length is 15 residues. CDR3 DNA: TGTGCCAGCAGTGGAGGGACAGGGGTTATGTATGGCTACACCTTC. This sequence encodes CASSGGTGVMYGYTF.

The chain links TRBV6-1 to TRBJ1-2; 7 bases agree with TRBD1. The CDR3 extends over 14 amino acids. Germline CDR1 reads MNHNS; CDR2 reads SASEGT. V shed 2 bases and J 4 bases; nucleotides not matched to a gene: 4. CDR3 coding DNA: TGTGCCAGCAGTGAAACTTGGACAGGCTATGGCTACACCTTC. This encodes CASSETWTGYGYTF.

The chain is built from TRBV20-1 and TRBJ2-5; D ambiguous. V was pared by 0 bases and J by 5 bases, with 13 bases between. Germline lookup yields CDR1 DFQATT and CDR2 SNEGSKA (reference sequence). The CDR3 sequence is 14 residues long. CDR3 sequence (DNA): TGCAGTGCTAGAGAGGCGGCATCTGCGGAGACCCAGTACTTC. Translating it yields CSAREAASAETQYF.

This chain links TRBV11-2 with TRBJ2-1; D call uncertain. Per the germline V gene, CDR1 is SGHAT and CDR2 is FQNNGV. This CDR3 contains 13 residues. V was pared by 4 bases and J by 8 bases, with 12 bases between. The CDR3, as DNA: TGTGCCAGCAGCTCGACCCAGTACGATGAGCAGTTCTTC. It is translated as CASSSTQYDEQFF.

This chain links TRBV5-1 with TRBJ2-1, with 9 bases matching TRBD2. The DNA end is a closer match to TRBJ2-7, so the J assignment may be wrong. CDR3 length: 17 amino acids. The V gene's germline CDR1 is SGHRS and CDR2 YFSETQ. DNA for the CDR3: TGCGCCAGCAGCTCACCCTTCGGACTAGCGCCGAACAATGAGCAGTACTTC. It encodes CASSSPFGLAPNNEQYF.

V gene TRBV3-1 combines with J gene TRBJ1-3, with 8 nucleotides matching TRBD1. Germline V gene sequence: CDR1 LGHDT, CDR2 YNNKEL (reference sequence). CDR3 length: 14 amino acids. The J segment lost 4 bases and the V segment lost 5 bases, leaving 4 bases of the junction unmatched. Written as DNA, the CDR3 is TGTGCCAGCAGCTCCGGGACAGGAGGAAACACCATATATTTT. Its translation is CASSSGTGGNTIYF. The entire variable domain, with the rest obtained from reference TRBV3-1 and TRBJ1-3, is as follows: DTAVSQTPKYLVTQMGNDKSIKCEQNLGHDTMYWYKQDSKKFLKIMFSYNNKELIINETVPNRFSPKSPDKAHLNLHINSLELGDSAVYFCASSSGTGGNTIYFGEGSWLTVV.

This chain uses TRBV7-9 with TRBJ1-2; D not resolved. Per the germline V gene, CDR1 is SEHNR and CDR2 is FQNEAQ (reference sequence). CDR3 length: 15 amino acids. V was cut by 4 bases and J by 4 bases, with 16 bases left in between. This chain's CDR3 is CASSSQKGELYGYTF. CDR3 nucleotide sequence: TGTGCCAGCAGCTCCCAGAAGGGAGAACTCTATGGCTACACCTTC.

The chain couples TRBV6-1 to TRBJ1-4; the match to TRBD1 covers 9 bases. This CDR3 comprises 15 residues. The germline V gene encodes CDR1 MNHNS and CDR2 SASEGT. Trimming cost V 3 bases and J 8 bases; bases outside gene matches: 7. The CDR3 DNA sequence: TGTGCCAGCAGTGAGGTATACAGGGGGCACGAAAAACTGTTTTTT. This translates into CASSEVYRGHEKLFF.

This chain uses TRBV4-2 with TRBJ2-3, with D tentatively TRBD1 or TRBD2 (5 bases each). CDR1 LGHNA and CDR2 YNFKEQ come from the germline V gene. The CDR3 consists of 15 residues. Trimming took off 0 bases at V and 1 base at J, with 8 bases between the two ends. CDR3 DNA: TGTGCCAGCAGCCAAGAAGGGGACCGCACAGATACGCAGTATTTT. Amino acid sequence: CASSQEGDRTDTQYF.

In its sample, this clonotype was seen once. V usage is TRBV20-1 and J usage is TRBJ1-6; maybe TRBD1 (5 bases). Germline loops: CDR1 DFQATT, CDR2 SNEGSKA (reference sequence). Trimming removed 6 bases from V and 5 bases from J, with 14 bases in between. The CDR3 length is 14 residues. The CDR3 spells CSAFSTGDNSPLHF. The CDR3 nucleotides are TGCAGTGCCTTCTCAACAGGAGATAATTCACCCCTCCACTTT.